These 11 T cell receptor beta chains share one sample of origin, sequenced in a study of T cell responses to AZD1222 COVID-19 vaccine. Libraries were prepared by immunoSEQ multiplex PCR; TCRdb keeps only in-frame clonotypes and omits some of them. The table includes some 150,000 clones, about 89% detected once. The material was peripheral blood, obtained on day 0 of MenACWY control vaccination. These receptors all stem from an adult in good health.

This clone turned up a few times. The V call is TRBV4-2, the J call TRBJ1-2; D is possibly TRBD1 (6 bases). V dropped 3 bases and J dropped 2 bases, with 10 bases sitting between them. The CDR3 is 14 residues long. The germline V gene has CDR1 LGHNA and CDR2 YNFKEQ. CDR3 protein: CASSHGGQNYGYTF. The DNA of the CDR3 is TGTGCCAGCAGCCATGGGGGACAAAACTATGGCTACACCTTC.

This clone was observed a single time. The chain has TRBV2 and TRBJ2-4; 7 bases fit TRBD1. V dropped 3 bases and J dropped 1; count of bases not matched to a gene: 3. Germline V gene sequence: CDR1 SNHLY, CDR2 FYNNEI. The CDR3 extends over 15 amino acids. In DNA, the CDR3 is TGTGCCAGCAGTGATCAGGGGGTGGCCAAAAACATTCAGTACTTC. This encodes CASSDQGVAKNIQYF.

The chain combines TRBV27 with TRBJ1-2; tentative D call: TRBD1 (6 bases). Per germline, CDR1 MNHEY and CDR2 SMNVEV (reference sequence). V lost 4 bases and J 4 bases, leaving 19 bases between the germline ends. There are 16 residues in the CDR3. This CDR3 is CASSSPTGSGTYGYTF. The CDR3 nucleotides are TGTGCCAGCAGTTCTCCTACAGGGAGCGGGACCTATGGCTACACCTTC.

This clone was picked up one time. CDR3 protein: CASSVEPSGDEQFF. In DNA, the CDR3 is TGTGCCAGCAGCGTAGAGCCTAGCGGTGACGAGCAGTTCTTC. This sequence joins TRBV9 and TRBJ2-1, with TRBD2 identical over 7 bases. V trimming: 0 bases; J trimming: 10 bases; junction bases outside the gene matches: 7. This CDR3 contains 14 residues. The V gene's germline CDR1 is SGDLS and CDR2 YYNGEE.

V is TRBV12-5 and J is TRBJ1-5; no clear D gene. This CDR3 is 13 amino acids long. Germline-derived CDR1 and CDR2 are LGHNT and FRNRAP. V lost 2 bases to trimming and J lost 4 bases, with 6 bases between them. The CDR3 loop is CASGLSGNQPQHF. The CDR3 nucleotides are TGTGCTAGTGGTTTGAGCGGGAATCAGCCCCAGCATTTT. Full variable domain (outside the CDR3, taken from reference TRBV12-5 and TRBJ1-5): DARVTQTPRHKVTEMGQEVTMRCQPILGHNTVFWYRQTMMQGLELLAYFRNRAPLDDSGMPKDRFSAEMPDATLATLKIQPSEPRDSAVYFCASGLSGNQPQHFGDGTRLSIL.

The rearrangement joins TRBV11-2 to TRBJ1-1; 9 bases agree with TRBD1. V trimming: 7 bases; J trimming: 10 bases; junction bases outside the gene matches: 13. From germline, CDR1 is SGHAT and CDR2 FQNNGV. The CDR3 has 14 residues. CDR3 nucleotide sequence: TGTGCCAGCACTTTGAACAGGGGGCGAGTTCGAGCTTTCTTT. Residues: CASTLNRGRVRAFF. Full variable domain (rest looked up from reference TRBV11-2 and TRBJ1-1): EAGVAQSPRYKIIEKRQSVAFWCNPISGHATLYWYQQILGQGPKLLIQFQNNGVVDDSQLPKDRFSAERLKGVDSTLKIQPAKLEDSAVYLCASTLNRGRVRAFFGQGTRLTVV.

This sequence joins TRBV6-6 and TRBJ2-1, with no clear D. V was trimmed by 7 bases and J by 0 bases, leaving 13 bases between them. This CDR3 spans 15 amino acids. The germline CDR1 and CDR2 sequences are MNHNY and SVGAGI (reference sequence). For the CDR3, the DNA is TGTGCCAGCACCCCCGACTGGAGCTCCTACAATGAGCAGTTCTTC. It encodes CASTPDWSSYNEQFF.

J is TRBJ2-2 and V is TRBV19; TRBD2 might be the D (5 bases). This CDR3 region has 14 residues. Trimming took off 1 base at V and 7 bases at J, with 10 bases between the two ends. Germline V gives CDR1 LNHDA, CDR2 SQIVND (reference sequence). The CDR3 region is CASSIGQAGGELFF. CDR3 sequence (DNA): TGTGCCAGTAGTATAGGGCAGGCGGGCGGGGAGCTGTTTTTT.

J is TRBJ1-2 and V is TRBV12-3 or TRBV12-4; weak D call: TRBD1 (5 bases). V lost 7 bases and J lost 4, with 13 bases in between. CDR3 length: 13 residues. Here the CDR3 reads CASTKGVPYGYTF. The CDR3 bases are TGTGCCAGCACCAAAGGGGTCCCCTATGGCTACACCTTC.

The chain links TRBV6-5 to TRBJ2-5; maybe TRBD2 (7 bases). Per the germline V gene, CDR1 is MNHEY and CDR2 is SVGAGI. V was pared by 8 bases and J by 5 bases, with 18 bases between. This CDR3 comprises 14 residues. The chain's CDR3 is CASGIRGARETQYF. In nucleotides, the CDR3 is TGTGCCAGCGGCATTCGGGGGGCTAGGGAGACCCAGTACTTC.

CDR3 residues: CASSLSSVSYEQYF. DNA for the CDR3: TGCGCCAGCAGCTTGTCGTCGGTCTCCTACGAGCAGTACTTC. V usage is TRBV5-1 and J usage is TRBJ2-7, with D unresolved. Germline CDR1 and CDR2: SGHRS and YFSETQ. V lost 1 base, J lost 0 bases, and 8 bases lay in between. The CDR3 sequence is 14 residues long.